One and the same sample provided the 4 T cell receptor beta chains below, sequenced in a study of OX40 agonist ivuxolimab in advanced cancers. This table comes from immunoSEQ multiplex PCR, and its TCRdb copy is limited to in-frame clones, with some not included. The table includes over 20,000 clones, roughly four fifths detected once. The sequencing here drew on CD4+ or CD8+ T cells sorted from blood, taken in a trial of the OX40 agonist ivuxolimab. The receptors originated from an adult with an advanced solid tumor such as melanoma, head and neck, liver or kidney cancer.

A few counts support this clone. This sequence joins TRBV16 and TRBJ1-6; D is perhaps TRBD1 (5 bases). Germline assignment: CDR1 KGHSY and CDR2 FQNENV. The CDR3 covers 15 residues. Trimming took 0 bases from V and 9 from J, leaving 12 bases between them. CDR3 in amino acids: CASSQSGGRGSPLHF. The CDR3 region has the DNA TGTGCCAGCAGCCAATCGGGGGGTAGGGGTTCACCCCTCCACTTT. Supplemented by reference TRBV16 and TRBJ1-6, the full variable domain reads GEEVAQTPKHLVRGEGQKAKLYCAPIKGHSYVFWYQQVLKNEFKFLISFQNENVFDETGMPKERFSAKCLPNSPCSLEIQATKLEDSAVYFCASSQSGGRGSPLHFGNGTRLTVT.

In nucleotides, the CDR3 is TGTGCCAGCAGCGTAGAAACAGGGTTCTCTGGGGCCAACGTCCTGACTTTC. It codes for CASSVETGFSGANVLTF. V gene TRBV9 combines with J gene TRBJ2-6, with a tentative D call TRBD1 (6 bases). With 0 bases removed from V and 0 bases from J, the gap between germline ends came to 10 bases. The germline gives CDR1 SGDLS, CDR2 YYNGEE. The CDR3 runs 17 residues.

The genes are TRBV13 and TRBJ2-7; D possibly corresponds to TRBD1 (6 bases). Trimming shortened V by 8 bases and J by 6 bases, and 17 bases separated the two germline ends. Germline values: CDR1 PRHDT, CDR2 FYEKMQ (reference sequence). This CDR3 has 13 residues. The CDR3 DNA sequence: TGTGCCAGCCGGCAGCCACTCAGGGGCGAGCAGTACTTC. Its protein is CASRQPLRGEQYF.

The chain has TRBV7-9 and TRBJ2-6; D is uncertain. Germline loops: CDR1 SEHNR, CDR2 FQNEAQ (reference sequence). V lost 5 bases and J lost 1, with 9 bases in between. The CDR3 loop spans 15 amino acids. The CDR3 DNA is TGTGCCAGCAGCCAATCGGAGTCTGGGGCCAACGTCCTGACTTTC. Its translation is CASSQSESGANVLTF.